This T cell receptor beta chain was found in a study of resident and recirculating memory T cells in vitiligo. Study-level information: Genomic DNA was extracted from whole homogenized samples, with no cell sorting. General study results and limits: Sequences differed between biopsy sites and patients, suggesting private specificity.

Stability required unchanged lesions during the previous 6 months. No vitiligo treatment was given during the prior three months. Worth noting for this clone: Antigen specificity is unknown.

The protocol was immunoSEQ multiplex PCR, while the TCRdb copy is restricted to in-frame clones and leaves out a portion. The sample lists about 42,000 clones; over 90% were seen once. The CDR3 has 13 residues. The TCR comes from a male donor with vitiligo. The chain joins TRBV21-1 to TRBJ1-5. TRBV21-1 is classified as a pseudogene. The specimen sequenced was blood. The CDR3 here is CASSSLEGKPQHF. CDR3 in DNA: TGTGCCAGCAGCTCCCTAGAGGGCAAGCCCCAGCATTTT.